This TCR beta chain was retrieved from a study of cytomegalovirus exposure and HLA in healthy donors. The study's findings and limits: The CMV antigen specificity of a few CMV-associated chains was confirmed through in vitro analysis. A later analysis found common viral pathogens apparently linked to several of the most significant clusters. Later genetic work tied a missense DCLRE1C variant to beta-chain V and J trimming.

PCR primers comprised 60 Vbeta and 13 Jbeta primers. The table came from immunoSEQ multiplex PCR; TCRdb's copy has only in-frame clones and leaves some out. The table has about 300,000 clones, 86% seen once. This clone was picked up one time. The antigen is not known. The TCR originated in a middle-aged man in good health and CMV-seropositive. Sequencing was done on a sample of PBMCs.

CDR3 sequence (DNA): TGCGCCAGCAGCCCCGGACTAGCGGGGTTAAGCTCCTACAATGAGCAGTTCTTC. Translated: CASSPGLAGLSSYNEQFF. The gene calls are TRBV4-1 and TRBJ2-1; TRBD2 agrees at 12 bases. V was clipped by 4 bases and J by 0 bases; unmatched bases: 7. The germline CDR1 and CDR2 sequences are MGHRA and YSYEKL. The CDR3 length is 18 residues.